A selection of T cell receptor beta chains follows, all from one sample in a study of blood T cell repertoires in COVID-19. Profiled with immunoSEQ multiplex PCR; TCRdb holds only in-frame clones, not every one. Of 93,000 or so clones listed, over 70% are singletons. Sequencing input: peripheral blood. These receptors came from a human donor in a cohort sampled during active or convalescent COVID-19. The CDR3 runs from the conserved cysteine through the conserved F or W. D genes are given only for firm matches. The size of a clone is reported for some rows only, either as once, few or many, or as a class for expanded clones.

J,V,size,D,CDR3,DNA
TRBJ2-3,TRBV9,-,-,CASSEGTSSDTQYF,TGTGCCAGCAGCGAGGGGACTTCCTCGGATACGCAGTATTTT
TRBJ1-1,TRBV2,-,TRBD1,CASSHQAAGGAGTEAFF,TGTGCCAGCAGCCACCAGGCGGCAGGGGGTGCGGGCACTGAAGCTTTCTTT
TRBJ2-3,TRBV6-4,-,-,CASRTTAADTQYF,TGTGCCAGCAGAACGACGGCGGCAGATACGCAGTATTTT
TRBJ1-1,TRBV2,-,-,CASTLQGTSLGTEAFF,TGTGCCAGCACCCTACAGGGTACCTCCCTGGGCACTGAAGCTTTCTTT
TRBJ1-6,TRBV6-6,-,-,CASSPGGYLSYNSPLHF,TGTGCCAGCAGTCCGGGGGGGTACCTCTCCTATAATTCACCCCTCCACTTT
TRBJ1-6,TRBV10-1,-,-,CASSNHLQGPSSSLHF,TGCGCCAGCAGTAACCATTTACAGGGACCCAGCTCGTCCCTCCACTTT
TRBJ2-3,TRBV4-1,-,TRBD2,CASSQSGGAPTDTQYF,TGCGCCAGCAGCCAAAGCGGGGGGGCCCCTACAGATACGCAGTATTTT
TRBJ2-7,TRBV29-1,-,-,CSVEEGADRHYEQYF,TGCAGCGTTGAAGAAGGGGCCGACAGACACTACGAGCAGTACTTC
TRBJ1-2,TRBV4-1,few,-,CASSQVRTWANYGYTF,TGCGCCAGCAGCCAAGTGAGAACCTGGGCCAACTATGGCTACACCTTC
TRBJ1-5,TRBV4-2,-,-,CASSQVAGGNQPQHF,TGTGCCAGCAGCCAAGTCGCCGGAGGGAATCAGCCCCAGCATTTT
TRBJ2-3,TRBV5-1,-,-,CASSPIAVSTDTQYF,TGCGCCAGCAGCCCTATAGCGGTGTCCACAGATACGCAGTATTTT
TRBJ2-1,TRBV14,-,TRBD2,CASSRRGRTYNEQFF,TGTGCCAGCAGCCGGCGGGGGAGGACCTACAATGAGCAGTTCTTC
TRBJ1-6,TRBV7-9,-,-,CASSLGRGSSPLHF,TGTGCCAGCAGCTTAGGGCGGGGGTCTTCACCCCTCCACTTT
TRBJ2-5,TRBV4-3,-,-,CASSQDLSKETQYF,TGCGCCAGCAGCCAAGATCTTAGCAAAGAGACCCAGTACTTC
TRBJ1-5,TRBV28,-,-,CASSLDRVQPQHF,TGTGCCAGCAGTTTGGATCGGGTTCAGCCCCAGCATTTT
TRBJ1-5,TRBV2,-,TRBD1,CASTQGTGGSQPQHF,TGTGCCAGCACCCAAGGGACAGGGGGCAGTCAGCCCCAGCATTTT
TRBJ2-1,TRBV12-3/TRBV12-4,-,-,CASSLRVEQFF,TGTGCCAGCAGTTTGCGGGTTGAGCAGTTCTTC
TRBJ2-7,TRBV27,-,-,CASSPLGYEQYF,TGTGCCAGCAGTCCCCTAGGCTACGAGCAGTACTTC
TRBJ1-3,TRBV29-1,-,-,CSVKVGRSGNTIYF,TGCAGCGTCAAAGTGGGGAGAAGTGGAAACACCATATATTTT
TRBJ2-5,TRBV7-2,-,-,CASSLSRGETQYF,TGTGCCAGCAGCTTAAGCCGCGGAGAGACCCAGTACTTC
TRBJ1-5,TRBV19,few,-,CASTFRGAGGTNQPQHF,TGTGCCAGTACCTTCAGGGGTGCGGGGGGTACGAATCAGCCCCAGCATTTT
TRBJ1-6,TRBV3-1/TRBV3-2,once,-,CASSRVQGNSPLHF,TGTGCCAGCAGCCGCGTACAGGGTAATTCACCCCTCCACTTT
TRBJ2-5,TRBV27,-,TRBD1,CASGPGGWETQYF,TGTGCCAGCGGACCAGGGGGCTGGGAGACCCAGTACTTC
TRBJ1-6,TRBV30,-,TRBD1,CASHRDRDNSPLHF,TGTGCCTCTCACCGGGACAGGGATAATTCACCCCTCCACTTT
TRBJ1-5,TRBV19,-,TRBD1,CASSRTGFNQPQHF,TGTGCCAGTAGCCGGACAGGGTTCAATCAGCCCCAGCATTTT
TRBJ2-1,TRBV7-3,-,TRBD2,CASSTGLAVDNEQFF,TGTGCCAGCAGTACAGGACTAGCGGTTGATAATGAGCAGTTCTTC
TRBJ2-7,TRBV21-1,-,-,CASSKPYLQGARYEQYF,TGTGCCAGCAGCAAGCCGTACCTACAGGGGGCACGGTACGAGCAGTACTTC
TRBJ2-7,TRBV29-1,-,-,CSVRGGTVSYEQYF,TGCAGCGTTAGAGGGGGGACAGTCTCCTACGAGCAGTACTTC
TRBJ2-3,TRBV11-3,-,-,CASSSGLSGPGDTQYF,TGTGCCAGCAGCTCGGGACTGTCGGGGCCAGGAGATACGCAGTATTTT
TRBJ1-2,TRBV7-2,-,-,CASSHHRDEYGYTF,TGTGCCAGCAGCCACCACAGGGATGAGTATGGCTACACCTTC
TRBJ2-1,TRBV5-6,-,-,CASSAVGWGGGVEQFF,TGTGCCAGCAGCGCAGTGGGGTGGGGTGGAGGTGTTGAGCAGTTCTTC
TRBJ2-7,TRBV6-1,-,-,CASSEEGLGEQYF,TGTGCCAGCAGTGAGGAGGGTTTGGGTGAGCAGTACTTC
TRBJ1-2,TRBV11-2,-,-,CASRPAGGDYGYTF,TGTGCCAGCAGACCCGCCGGCGGGGACTATGGCTACACCTTC
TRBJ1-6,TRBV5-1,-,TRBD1,CASSLGTGATNSPLHF,TGCGCCAGCAGCTTGGGGACAGGGGCTACGAATTCACCCCTCCACTTT
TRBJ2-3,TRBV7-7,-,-,CASSLEGFADTQYF,TGTGCTAGCAGCTTGGAGGGATTCGCAGATACGCAGTATTTT